This record covers a single T cell receptor (beta chain). These data belong to a study of blood T cell repertoires in COVID-19. Study-wide context: COVID-19 samples collected from the United States, Italy and Spain covered acute and convalescent phases.

Only in-frame clones appear in the TCRdb table, and some are missing; sequencing was by immunoSEQ multiplex PCR. Of over 300,000 clones in the sample, roughly 88% are singletons; the top ten hold approximately 1%. Germline CDR1 reads GTSNPN; CDR2 reads SVGIG (reference sequence). The CDR3 covers 15 residues. Trimming stripped 3 bases from V and 1 base from J, with 15 bases between. This sequence joins TRBV30 and TRBJ1-1; tentatively, D is TRBD1 (5 bases). This sequence originates from a woman aged 25 to 39 with acute COVID-19. The sample consisted of PBMCs or T cells enriched from blood (not recorded which). The CDR3 loop reads CAWSLRQNTNTEAFF. As DNA, the CDR3 is TGTGCCTGGAGCCTAAGACAGAATACGAACACTGAAGCTTTCTTT.